These 2 T cell receptor beta chains came from one sample sequenced in a study of siplizumab effects on memory and regulatory T cells. The repertoire was sequenced with immunoSEQ multiplex PCR; TCRdb's copy has only in-frame clones and lacks some. The profile shows some 97,000 clones, 92% of them singletons. Sequenced: Tregs sorted from blood. The receptors originated from a human donor in good health.

This chain links TRBV27 with TRBJ2-7; D unresolved. V was cut by 5 bases and J by 2 bases, with 7 bases left in between. CDR3 length: 12 residues. The germline CDR1 and CDR2 sequences are MNHEY and SMNVEV (reference sequence). CDR3 residues: CASSPSAYEQYF. DNA of the CDR3: TGTGCCAGCAGTCCCAGCGCCTACGAGCAGTACTTC.

This clone was picked up one time. The rearrangement uses TRBV25-1 and TRBJ1-4; the D is unclear. Germline CDR1 MGHDK, CDR2 SYGVNS. V was cut by 6 bases and J by 7 bases, with 18 bases left in between. The CDR3 covers 15 residues. The CDR3 spells CASSALQQLTEKLFF. CDR3 nucleotides: TGTGCCAGCAGCGCCCTACAACAACTAACTGAAAAACTGTTTTTT.